A single sample is the source of the 2 T cell receptor beta chains below, sequenced in a study of blood T cell repertoires in COVID-19. Some clones are missing from TCRdb's copy, which holds only in-frame ones; the method was immunoSEQ multiplex PCR. The data show 200,000 or so clones, approximately 84% seen once. The sequencing input was peripheral blood. Receptors were obtained from a man aged 45 to 65 with acute or convalescent COVID-19.

The chain uses TRBV5-8 and TRBJ2-1, with 9 bases identical to TRBD1. The CDR3 is 16 amino acids. Per germline, CDR1 SGHTS and CDR2 YDEGEE. J lost 0 bases, V lost 4 bases, and 5 bases had no gene match. DNA for the CDR3: TGTGCCAGCAGCACCGGGACAGGGTCCTCCTACAATGAGCAGTTCTTC. This codes for CASSTGTGSSYNEQFF.

The chain links TRBV27 to TRBJ1-1; 9 bases align to TRBD1. CDR1 and CDR2 from the germline V gene are MNHEY and SMNVEV (reference sequence). V shed 5 bases, J shed 1 base, and the junction held 5 bases outside the gene matches. CDR3 size: 15 residues. The CDR3 DNA follows: TGTGCCAGCAGTCCCGGACAGGGGAGGAACACTGAAGCTTTCTTT. It specifies CASSPGQGRNTEAFF.